This T cell receptor (beta chain) was obtained from a study of blood T cell repertoires in COVID-19. CDR1 and CDR2 (germline): LNHDA, SQIVND (reference sequence). V lost 5 bases to trimming and J lost 6 bases; unmatched junction nucleotides: 6. The CDR3 has 13 amino acids. In the source study's methods: From reference gene primer amplification, estimates of nucleated cell counts were derived. Generated by immunoSEQ multiplex PCR, the TCRdb table keeps only in-frame clones and is missing some. V, J and clone size are those of that table, while D and trimming were read from the DNA. The sample lists fewer than 350,000 clones; roughly 90% were seen once. Exposed participants came across a COVID-19 case within 2 weeks before study entry.

The sequence derives from a woman aged 30 to 39 who had been exposed to COVID-19. V usage is TRBV19 and J usage is TRBJ2-7; 8 nucleotides agree with TRBD2. Specimen: PBMCs or T cells enriched from blood (not recorded which). CDR3 region: CASSPGLAGEQYF. The CDR3 DNA is TGTGCCAGTAGTCCAGGACTAGCTGGCGAGCAGTACTTC.